This is a list of T cell receptor beta chains from one sample in a study of T cells in Graves' hyperthyroidism and ophthalmopathy. Via MiXCR, TCRdb re-called the multiplex PCR reads, giving one row per CDR3 protein. Of under 450,000 distinct CDR3 sequences detected, approximately 14% appear once; the ten largest clones hold about 14%. Sequenced sample: blood. All receptors derive from a woman under 30 with Graves' hyperthyroidism. CDR3s include the opening cysteine and the closing phenylalanine or tryptophan. D genes are given only for firm matches. A row's size may be missing; if present it is once, few, many or a size class.

D gene	V gene	J gene	clone size	CDR3 DNA	CDR3 protein
NA	TRBV2	TRBJ1-4	many	TGTGCCAGCAGTTCAGGGGATTTGGGTAATGAAAAACTGTTTTTT	CASSSGDLGNEKLFF
NA	TRBV6-1	TRBJ2-2	few	TGTGCCAGCAGACCGGTGAACACCGGGGAGCTGTTTTTT	CASRPVNTGELFF
TRBD2	TRBV12-3/TRBV12-4	TRBJ2-3	many	TGTGCCAGCAGCCCTCTCTTGAGCGGGGGAACGGATACGCAGTATTTT	CASSPLLSGGTDTQYF
NA	TRBV11-3	TRBJ2-7	NA	TGTGCCAGCAGCCCCAGCCCGTCCGGCGAGCAGTACTTC	CASSPSPSGEQYF
NA	TRBV7-2	TRBJ1-3	few	TGTGCCAGCAGCTTAGGGGGGGTCGGAGGAAACACCATATATTTT	CASSLGGVGGNTIYF
NA	TRBV5-5	TRBJ2-1	few	TGTGCCAGCAGCTCGCCCTGGGGGACCTACAATGAGCAGTTCTTC	CASSSPWGTYNEQFF
TRBD2	TRBV12-3/TRBV12-4	TRBJ2-1	many	TGTGCCAGCAGCCCCCGGACTAGCGGGACCCATGAGCAGTTCTTC	CASSPRTSGTHEQFF
NA	TRBV7-9	TRBJ2-6	NA	TGTGCCAGCACGAAAGGAACTGGAGTCCTGACTTTC	CASTKGTGVLTF
NA	TRBV6-2/TRBV6-3	TRBJ2-1	few	TGTGCCAGCAGTTACTCGAGATCGCGTCCGGAGCAGTTCTTC	CASSYSRSRPEQFF
NA	TRBV6-1	TRBJ1-2	few	TGTGCCAGCAGTGACATCTTAGCTGAAAACTATGGCTACACCTTC	CASSDILAENYGYTF
NA	TRBV20-1	TRBJ2-5	many	TGCAGTGCCGAGGTTGCAACCGTGGAGACCCAGTACTTC	CSAEVATVETQYF
NA	TRBV2	TRBJ2-3	NA	TGTGCCAGCAGTCTCCAGGGTGGTGCAGATGCGCAGTATTTT	CASSLQGGADAQYF
TRBD2	TRBV6-5	TRBJ2-3	NA	TGTGCCAGCAGTTACCCTAAAAGCGGGGGGTACACAGATACGCAGTATTTT	CASSYPKSGGYTDTQYF